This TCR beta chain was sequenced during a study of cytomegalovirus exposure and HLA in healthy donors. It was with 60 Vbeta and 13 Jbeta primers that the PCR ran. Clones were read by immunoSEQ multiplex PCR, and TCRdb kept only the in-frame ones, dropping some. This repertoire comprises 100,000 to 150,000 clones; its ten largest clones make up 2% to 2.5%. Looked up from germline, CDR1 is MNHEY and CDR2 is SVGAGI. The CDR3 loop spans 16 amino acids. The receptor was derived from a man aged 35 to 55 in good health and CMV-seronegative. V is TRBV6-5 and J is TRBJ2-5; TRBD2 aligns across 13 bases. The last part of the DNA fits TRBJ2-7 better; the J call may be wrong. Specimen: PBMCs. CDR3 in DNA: TGTGCCAGCAGTTACTCGAGACTAGCGGGAGGAGGCGAGCAGTACTTC. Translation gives CASSYSRLAGGGEQYF.